Sequencing of this T cell receptor beta chain was carried out in a study of a mutant IDH1 vaccine in newly diagnosed glioma. TCRdb's copy holds only in-frame clones and misses some; the assay was immunoSEQ multiplex PCR. The sample records roughly 43,000 clones, approximately 79% being singletons. As to time point: week 47, end of study. A single vaccine dose contained 300 ug of mutant IDH1 20-mer peptide, and topical imiquimod was used with it. From germline, CDR1 is SEHNR and CDR2 FQNEAQ (reference sequence). V lost 4 bases to trimming and J lost 8 bases, with 14 bases between them. The CDR3 loop spans 14 amino acids. For this clone: Its antigen is undetermined.

The sequencing here drew on PBMCs, taken from a glioma patient whose treatment included an IDH1 peptide vaccine. The TCR was taken from a man younger than 35 with glioma. Some clones in this sample may be carry-over from other donors' samples. The V and J genes are TRBV7-9 and TRBJ1-4, with D unresolved. For the CDR3, the DNA is TGTGCCAGCAGCTACCACGAGGGAGGGGAAAAACTGTTTTTT. Its translation: CASSYHEGGEKLFF. Using reference TRBV7-9 and TRBJ1-4 for the parts outside the CDR3, the full variable domain is DTGVSQNPRHKITKRGQNVTFRCDPISEHNRLYWYRQTLGQGPEFLTYFQNEAQLEKSRLLSDRFSAERPKGSFSTLEIQRTEQGDSAMYLCASSYHEGGEKLFFGSGTQLSVL.